This is a list of T cell receptor beta chains from one sample in a study of T cells in Graves' hyperthyroidism and ophthalmopathy. Via MiXCR, TCRdb re-called the multiplex PCR reads, giving one row per CDR3 protein. Among some 560,000 distinct CDR3 sequences listed, around a sixth were seen once. The sequenced sample was blood. The receptors derive from a woman in her twenties or thirties with Graves' hyperthyroidism. Each CDR3 is given with its conserved first and last residue. The D gene is left open where the match is weak. Not all rows give a size; the values are once, few, many and, for expanded clones, a class.

v_gene	d_gene	abundance	j_gene	CDR3nt	CDR3aa
TRBV20-1	TRBD1	.	TRBJ2-7	TGCAGTGCCTCGGGACAGGGGGCTAACTACGAGCAGTACTTC	CSASGQGANYEQYF
TRBV29-1	.	.	TRBJ1-5	TGCAGCGTTGAAGATCATGCGGATCAGCCCCAGCATTTT	CSVEDHADQPQHF
TRBV7-8	.	.	TRBJ2-4	TGTGCCAGCAGCTTGTGGGGCGTAAACATTCAGTACTTC	CASSLWGVNIQYF
TRBV5-5	.	.	TRBJ1-1	TGTGCCAGCAGCTTGAAAGGGACCCCCGACACTGAAGCTTTCTTT	CASSLKGTPDTEAFF
TRBV7-2	.	.	TRBJ1-2	TGTGCCAGCAGCTTAGAGGCAGGAATCGGAGGCTACACCTTC	CASSLEAGIGGYTF
TRBV27	.	many	TRBJ1-1	TGCGCCAGCTCTGGGGGGACAGAAGCTTTCTTT	CASSGGTEAFF
TRBV11-2	TRBD2	.	TRBJ2-1	TGTGCCAGCAGCTCAGGGACTAGCGGGGTGAACAATGAGCAGTTCTTC	CASSSGTSGVNNEQFF
TRBV10-3	TRBD1	.	TRBJ2-1	TGTGCCATCAAGGCCCAAGGTGGACAGGGGGCGTGGGATGAGCAGTTCTTC	CAIKAQGGQGAWDEQFF
TRBV2	.	.	TRBJ2-2	TGTGCCAGCAGCGTTACAGTTAACACCGGGGAGCTGTTTTTT	CASSVTVNTGELFF
TRBV29-1	TRBD1	.	TRBJ1-6	TGCAGCGTTGCTGAGGCCGGGACAGGGAATTCACCCCTCCACTTT	CSVAEAGTGNSPLHF
TRBV6-1	.	few	TRBJ1-3	TGTGCCAGCAGTGATCCCGGGCACTCTGGAAACACCATATATTTT	CASSDPGHSGNTIYF
TRBV5-1	.	many	TRBJ1-1	TGCGCCAGCAGCTTCCAGACTTCGAACACTGAAGCTTTCTTT	CASSFQTSNTEAFF
TRBV19	.	few	TRBJ1-1	TGTGCCAGTAGTATAGATCGCGGATCTGAAGCTTTCTTT	CASSIDRGSEAFF
TRBV15	.	few	TRBJ1-2	TGTGCCACCAGCATAGCTAACTATGGCTACACCTTC	CATSIANYGYTF